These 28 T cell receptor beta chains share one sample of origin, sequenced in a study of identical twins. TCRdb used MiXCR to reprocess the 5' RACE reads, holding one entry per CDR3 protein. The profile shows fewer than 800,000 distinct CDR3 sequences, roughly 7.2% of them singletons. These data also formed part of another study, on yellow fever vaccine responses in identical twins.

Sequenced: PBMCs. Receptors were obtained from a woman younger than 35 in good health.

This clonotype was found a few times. In nucleotides, the CDR3 is TGTGCCACAGGGGATAGCGGGAGCGATGAGCAGTTCTTC. Encoded protein: CATGDSGSDEQFF. The gene calls are TRBV24-1 and TRBJ2-1, with TRBD2 matching over 9 bases. The CDR3 runs to 13 residues. Germline V CDR1 and CDR2: KGHDR, SFDVKD. The V and J ends lost 10 bases and 8 bases, in that order; junction bases with no gene match: 8.

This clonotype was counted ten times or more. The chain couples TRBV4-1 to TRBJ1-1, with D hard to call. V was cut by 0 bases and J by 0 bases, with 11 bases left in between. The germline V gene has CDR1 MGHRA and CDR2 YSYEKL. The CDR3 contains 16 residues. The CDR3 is CASSQDGRKMNTEAFF. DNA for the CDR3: TGCGCCAGCAGCCAAGATGGCAGGAAAATGAACACTGAAGCTTTCTTT.

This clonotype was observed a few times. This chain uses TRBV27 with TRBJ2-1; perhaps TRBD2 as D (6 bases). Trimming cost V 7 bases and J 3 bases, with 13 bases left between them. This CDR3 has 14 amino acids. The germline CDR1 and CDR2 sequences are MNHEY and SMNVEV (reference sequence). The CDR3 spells CASNLAASYNEQFF. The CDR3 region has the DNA TGTGCCAGCAACTTAGCGGCTAGCTACAATGAGCAGTTCTTC.

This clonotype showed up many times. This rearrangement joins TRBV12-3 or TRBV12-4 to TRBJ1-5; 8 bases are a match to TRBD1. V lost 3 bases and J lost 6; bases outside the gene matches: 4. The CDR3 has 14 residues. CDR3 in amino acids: CASSFSGGGQPQHF. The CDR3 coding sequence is TGTGCCAGCAGTTTCTCAGGGGGCGGTCAGCCCCAGCATTTT.

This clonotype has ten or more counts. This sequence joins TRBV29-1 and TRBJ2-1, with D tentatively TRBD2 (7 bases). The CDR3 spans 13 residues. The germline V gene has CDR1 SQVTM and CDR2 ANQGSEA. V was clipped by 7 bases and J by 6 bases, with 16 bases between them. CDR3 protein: CSEGGELRNEQFF. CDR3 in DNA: TGCAGCGAAGGGGGGGAGTTACGCAATGAGCAGTTCTTC.

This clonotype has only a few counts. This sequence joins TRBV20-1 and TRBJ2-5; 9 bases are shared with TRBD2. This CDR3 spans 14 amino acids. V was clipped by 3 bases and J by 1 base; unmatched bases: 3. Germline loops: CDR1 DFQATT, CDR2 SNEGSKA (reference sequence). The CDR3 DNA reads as TGCAGTGCTAGGGCGACTAGCGGCCAAGAGACCCAGTACTTC. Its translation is CSARATSGQETQYF.

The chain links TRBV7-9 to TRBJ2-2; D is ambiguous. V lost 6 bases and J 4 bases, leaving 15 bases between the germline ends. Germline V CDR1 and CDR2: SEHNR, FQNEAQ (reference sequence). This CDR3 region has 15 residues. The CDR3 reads CASRTSQEPTGELFF. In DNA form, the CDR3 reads TGTGCCAGCAGAACCTCGCAGGAACCCACCGGGGAGCTGTTTTTT.

The CDR3: CASSRMRGQSSYEQYF. The CDR3, as DNA: TGTGCCAGCAGCCGCATGAGGGGGCAGAGCTCCTACGAGCAGTACTTC. The chain links TRBV7-9 to TRBJ2-7, with 7 nucleotides matching TRBD1. CDR3 length: 16 residues. V was pared by 5 bases and J by 0 bases, with 10 bases of the junction left unmatched. The germline gives CDR1 SEHNR, CDR2 FQNEAQ (reference sequence). The full variable domain, completed using reference TRBV7-9 and TRBJ2-7, is DTGVSQNPRHKITKRGQNVTFRCDPISEHNRLYWYRQTLGQGPEFLTYFQNEAQLEKSRLLSDRFSAERPKGSFSTLEIQRTEQGDSAMYLCASSRMRGQSSYEQYFGPGTRLTVT.

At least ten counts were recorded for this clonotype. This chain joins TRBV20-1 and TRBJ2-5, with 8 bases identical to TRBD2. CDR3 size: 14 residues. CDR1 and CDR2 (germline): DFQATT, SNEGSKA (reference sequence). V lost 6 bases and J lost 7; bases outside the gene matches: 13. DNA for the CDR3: TGCAGTGCCCCGGGACTAGGGGGGATCGGGACCCAGTACTTC. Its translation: CSAPGLGGIGTQYF.

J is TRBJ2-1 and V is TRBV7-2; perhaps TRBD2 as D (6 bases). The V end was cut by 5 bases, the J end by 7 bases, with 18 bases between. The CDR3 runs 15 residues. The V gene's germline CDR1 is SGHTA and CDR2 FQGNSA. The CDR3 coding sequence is TGTGCCAGCAGCCTCGCGGCGGGGAAGGAAAATGAGCAGTTCTTC. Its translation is CASSLAAGKENEQFF.

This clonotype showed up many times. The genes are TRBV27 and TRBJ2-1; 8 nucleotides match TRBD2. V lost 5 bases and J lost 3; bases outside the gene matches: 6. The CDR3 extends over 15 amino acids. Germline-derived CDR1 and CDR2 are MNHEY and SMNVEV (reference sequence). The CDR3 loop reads CASSPTGTSYNEQFF. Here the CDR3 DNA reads TGTGCCAGCAGTCCCACCGGGACTAGCTACAATGAGCAGTTCTTC.

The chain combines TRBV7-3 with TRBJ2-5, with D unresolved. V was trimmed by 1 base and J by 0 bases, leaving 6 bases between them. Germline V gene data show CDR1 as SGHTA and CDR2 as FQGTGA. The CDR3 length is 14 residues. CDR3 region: CASSLSQNQETQYF. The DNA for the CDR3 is TGTGCCAGCAGCTTAAGTCAGAACCAAGAGACCCAGTACTTC.

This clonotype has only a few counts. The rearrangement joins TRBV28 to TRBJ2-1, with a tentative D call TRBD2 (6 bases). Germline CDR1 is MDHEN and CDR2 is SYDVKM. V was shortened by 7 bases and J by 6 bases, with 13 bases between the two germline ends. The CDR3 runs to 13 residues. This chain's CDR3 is CASTLGGLNEQFF. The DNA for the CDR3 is TGTGCCAGCACCTTGGGGGGTCTCAATGAGCAGTTCTTC.

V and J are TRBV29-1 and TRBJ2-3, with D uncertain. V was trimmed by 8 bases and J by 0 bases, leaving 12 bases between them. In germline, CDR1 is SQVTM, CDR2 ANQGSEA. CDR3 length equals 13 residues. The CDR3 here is CSTTLASTDTQYF. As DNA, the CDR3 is TGCAGCACGACACTCGCTAGCACAGATACGCAGTATTTT.

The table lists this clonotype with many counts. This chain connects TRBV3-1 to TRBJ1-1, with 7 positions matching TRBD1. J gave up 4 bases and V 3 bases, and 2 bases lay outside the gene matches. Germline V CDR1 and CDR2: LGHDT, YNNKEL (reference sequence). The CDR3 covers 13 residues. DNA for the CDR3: TGTGCCAGCAGCCACCAGGGGGTCACTGAAGCTTTCTTT. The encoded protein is CASSHQGVTEAFF.

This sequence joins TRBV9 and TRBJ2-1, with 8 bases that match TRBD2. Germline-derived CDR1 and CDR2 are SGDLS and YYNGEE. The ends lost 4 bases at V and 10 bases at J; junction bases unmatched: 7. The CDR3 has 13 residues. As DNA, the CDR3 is TGTGCCAGCAGCCCCCCGGCGGGGGGAGAGCAGTTCTTC. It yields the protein CASSPPAGGEQFF.

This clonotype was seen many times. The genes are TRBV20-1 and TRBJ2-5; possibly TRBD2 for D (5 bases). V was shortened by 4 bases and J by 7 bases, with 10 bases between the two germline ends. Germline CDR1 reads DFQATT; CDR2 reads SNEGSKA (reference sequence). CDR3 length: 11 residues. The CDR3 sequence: CSAKGLGTQYF. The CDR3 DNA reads TGCAGTGCTAAAGGACTGGGGACCCAGTACTTC.

The CDR3 loop is CASSPRGGLGSSNSPLHF. CDR3 in DNA: TGTGCCAGCAGCCCACGAGGGGGTTTGGGATCCTCAAATTCACCCCTCCACTTT. The chain combines TRBV9 with TRBJ1-6; the D gene is possibly TRBD1 (6 bases). Germline V lookup: CDR1 SGDLS, CDR2 YYNGEE. V was shortened by 4 bases and J by 7 bases, with 24 bases between the two germline ends. This CDR3 comprises 18 residues.

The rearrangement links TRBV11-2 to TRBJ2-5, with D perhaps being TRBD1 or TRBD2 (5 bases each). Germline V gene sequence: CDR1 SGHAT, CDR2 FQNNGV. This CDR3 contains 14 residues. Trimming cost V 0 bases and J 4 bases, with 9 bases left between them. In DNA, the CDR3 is TGTGCCAGCAGCTTAGAACCGGGGCCAGAGACCCAGTACTTC. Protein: CASSLEPGPETQYF.

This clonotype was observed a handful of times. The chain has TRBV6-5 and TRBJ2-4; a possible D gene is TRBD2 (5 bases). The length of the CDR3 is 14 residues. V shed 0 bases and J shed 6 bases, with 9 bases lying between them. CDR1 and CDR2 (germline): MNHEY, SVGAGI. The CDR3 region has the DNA TGTGCCAGCAGTTACTCGGAAGGGAGAAACATTCAGTACTTC. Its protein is CASSYSEGRNIQYF.

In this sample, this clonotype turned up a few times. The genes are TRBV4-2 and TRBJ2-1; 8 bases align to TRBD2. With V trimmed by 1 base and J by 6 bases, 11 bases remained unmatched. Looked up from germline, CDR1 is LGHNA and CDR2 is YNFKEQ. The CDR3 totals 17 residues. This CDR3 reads CASSQARGGSWGNEQFF. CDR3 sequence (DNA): TGTGCCAGCAGCCAAGCCCGGGGGGGGTCGTGGGGCAATGAGCAGTTCTTC.

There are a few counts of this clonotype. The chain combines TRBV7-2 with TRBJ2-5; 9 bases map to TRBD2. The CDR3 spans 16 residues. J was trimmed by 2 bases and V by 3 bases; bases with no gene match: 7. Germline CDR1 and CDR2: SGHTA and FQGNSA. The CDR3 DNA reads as TGTGCCAGCAGCTTTTTAGCGGGAGAGTGGCAAGAGACCCAGTACTTC. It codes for CASSFLAGEWQETQYF.

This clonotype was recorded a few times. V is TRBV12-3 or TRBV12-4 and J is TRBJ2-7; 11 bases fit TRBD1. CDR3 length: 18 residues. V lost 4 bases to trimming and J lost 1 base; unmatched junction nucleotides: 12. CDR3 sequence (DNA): TGTGCCAGCAGTTACCGGGACAGGGGGATATCGGTGTCCTACGAGCAGTACTTC. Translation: CASSYRDRGISVSYEQYF.

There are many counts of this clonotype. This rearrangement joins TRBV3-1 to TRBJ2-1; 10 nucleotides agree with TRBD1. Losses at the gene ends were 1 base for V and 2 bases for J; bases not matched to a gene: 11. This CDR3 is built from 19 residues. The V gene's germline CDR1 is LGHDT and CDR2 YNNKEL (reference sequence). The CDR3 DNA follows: TGTGCCAGCAGCCAAGTTCCTTATGGCGGACAGGGGGCCTACAATGAGCAGTTCTTC. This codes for CASSQVPYGGQGAYNEQFF.

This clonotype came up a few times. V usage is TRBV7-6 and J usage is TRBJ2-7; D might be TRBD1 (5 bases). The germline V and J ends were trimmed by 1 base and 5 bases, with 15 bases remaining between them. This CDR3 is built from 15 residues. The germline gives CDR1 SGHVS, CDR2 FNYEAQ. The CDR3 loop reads CASSLVGRVSDEQYF. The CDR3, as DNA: TGTGCCAGCAGCTTAGTGGGCAGGGTGTCGGACGAGCAGTACTTC.

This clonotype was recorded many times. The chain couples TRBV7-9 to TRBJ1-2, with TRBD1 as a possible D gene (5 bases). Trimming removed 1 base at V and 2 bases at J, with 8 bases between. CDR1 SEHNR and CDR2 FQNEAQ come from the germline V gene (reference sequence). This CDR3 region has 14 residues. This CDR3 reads CASSLDRPNYGYTF. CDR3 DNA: TGTGCCAGCAGCTTAGACAGGCCGAACTATGGCTACACCTTC.

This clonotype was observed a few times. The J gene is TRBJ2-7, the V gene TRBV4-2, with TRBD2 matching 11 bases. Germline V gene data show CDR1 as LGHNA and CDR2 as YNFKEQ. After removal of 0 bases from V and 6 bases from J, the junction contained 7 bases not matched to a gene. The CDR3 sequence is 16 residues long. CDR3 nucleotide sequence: TGTGCCAGCAGCCAAGAGCTTAGCGGGAGGGCAGGCGAGCAGTACTTC. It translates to CASSQELSGRAGEQYF.

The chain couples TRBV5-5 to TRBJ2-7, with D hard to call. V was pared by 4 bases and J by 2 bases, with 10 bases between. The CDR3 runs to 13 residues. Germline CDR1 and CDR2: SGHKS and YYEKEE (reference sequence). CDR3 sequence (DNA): TGTGCCAGCAGCAAAGTGCCGACCTACGAGCAGTACTTC. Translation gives CASSKVPTYEQYF.